These T cell receptor beta chains were read from a single sample in a study of T cells after yellow fever vaccination. TCRdb re-called the 5' RACE reads through MiXCR, storing one row per CDR3 protein. The data contain approximately 180,000 distinct CDR3 sequences, roughly 6.2% of them seen just once; the ten biggest clones take up 2.9%. The sample was CD4+ T cells sorted from PBMCs, taken on the day of the first yellow fever vaccination. These receptors came from a man aged 18 to 29 who received the YFV17D yellow fever vaccine. CDR3s include the opening cysteine and the closing phenylalanine or tryptophan. A D gene is named only where the DNA matches it firmly.

v_call d_call cdr3_aa
TRBV24-1 NA CATSDLYSETQYF
TRBV4-3 NA CASSQLVGPNQPQHF
TRBV28 NA CASSQVAYEQYF
TRBV20-1 NA CSAPLWGDNSPLHF
TRBV19 TRBD2 CASSILKGAGVAYEQYF
TRBV9 TRBD1 CASSPSRRAGGENTEAFF
TRBV12-3/TRBV12-4 NA CASSLKVLGISGNTIYF
TRBV7-2 TRBD1 CASSLGPTGTNEKLFF
TRBV5-1 NA CASTRDSSSSYEQYF
TRBV7-9 NA CASSLVGGQQYF
TRBV27 TRBD1 CASSASSGGAEPYTEAFF
TRBV7-2 NA CASSLNQRDVEYF
TRBV24-1 NA CATSDSTGFGQYF
TRBV12-5 NA CASGLGETAISGNTIYF